What follows is one T cell receptor (beta chain) and its context. The CDR3 totals 15 residues. CDR1 is SGHVS, CDR2 FNYEAQ, per germline. J was trimmed by 3 bases and V by 5 bases; bases with no gene match: 5. Amplified TCR beta CDR3 regions came from RNA transcripts. HTBI primers drove first-round RT-PCR of the TCR CDR3. TCRdb ran MiXCR on the multiplex PCR reads and lists one entry per CDR3 protein. The table includes hundreds of thousands of distinct CDR3 sequences, roughly 14% detected once. This sample stems from a study of T cells in Graves' hyperthyroidism and ophthalmopathy. The chain carries TRBV7-6 and TRBJ1-2; 11 bases map to TRBD1. This receptor was taken from a man aged 18 to 29 with Graves' ophthalmopathy. Material: blood. The CDR3 region is CASSPGQGAHYGYTF. For the CDR3, the DNA is TGTGCCAGCAGCCCCGGACAGGGGGCTCACTATGGCTACACCTTC.